The 19 T cell receptor beta chains below come from one sample, sequenced in a study of blood T cell repertoires in COVID-19. Here immunoSEQ multiplex PCR was the method, and the copy in TCRdb shows in-frame clones only, minus some. The table has roughly 240,000 clones, about 79% seen once; the top ten hold around 2%. The material sequenced was peripheral blood. These receptors all come from a man aged 35-49 years who had recovered from COVID-19.

This chain connects TRBV5-4 to TRBJ1-2; D ambiguous. V lost 0 bases and J 7 bases, leaving 10 bases between the germline ends. There are 13 residues in the CDR3. Germline V gives CDR1 SGHNT, CDR2 YYREEE (reference sequence). In DNA form, the CDR3 reads TGTGCCAGCAGCTTGGCCGGTGTCCTTGGCTACACCTTC. Amino acids: CASSLAGVLGYTF.

The rearrangement uses TRBV6-5 and TRBJ1-4, with unresolved D. The ends were cut back, 6 bases at V and 7 bases at J, with 15 bases in the middle. This CDR3 is 14 amino acids long. CDR1 is MNHEY, CDR2 SVGAGI, per germline. CDR3 loop: CASRPRVESEKLFF. CDR3 nucleotides: TGTGCCAGCAGGCCCCGGGTCGAAAGTGAAAAACTGTTTTTT.

The chain has TRBV6-4 and TRBJ1-5; TRBD1 matches at 10 bases. Germline CDR1 and CDR2: MRHNA and SNTAGT. The CDR3 has 16 residues. V was clipped by 2 bases and J by 3 bases; unmatched bases: 4. The CDR3 DNA is TGTGCCAGCAGTGACGACAGGGGGCCTTACAATCAGCCCCAGCATTTT. It codes for CASSDDRGPYNQPQHF.

This clone appeared a single time. J is TRBJ2-3 and V is TRBV6-5; D is possibly TRBD2 (7 bases). CDR3 length: 14 amino acids. Between the trimmed V and J ends, which lost 6 bases and 7 bases, there was a span of 17 bases. CDR1 and CDR2 from the germline V gene are MNHEY and SVGAGI. The CDR3 bases are TGTGCCAGCAGACCCTATCGGGGGGCACATACGCAGTATTTT. Its protein is CASRPYRGAHTQYF.

This sequence joins TRBV3-1 (or the pseudogene TRBV3-2) and TRBJ2-7; no firm D call. With 4 bases removed from V and 2 bases from J, the gap between germline ends came to 9 bases. CDR3 length equals 13 residues. Germline V gene data show CDR1 as LGHDT and CDR2 as YNNKEL (reference sequence). The CDR3 DNA reads as TGTGCCAGCAGCCGACAAAGAGCCTACGAGCAGTACTTC. This encodes CASSRQRAYEQYF.

The J gene is TRBJ1-3, the V gene TRBV30, with D perhaps TRBD1 (5 bases). Trimming took off 2 bases at V and 2 bases at J, with 13 bases between the two ends. The CDR3 has 15 amino acids. Germline V lookup: CDR1 GTSNPN, CDR2 SVGIG (reference sequence). This CDR3 reads CAWSTGRVPGNTIYF. Here the CDR3 DNA reads TGTGCCTGGAGTACAGGTCGAGTGCCTGGAAACACCATATATTTT.

This clone was detected only once. V and J are TRBV7-9 and TRBJ2-1; 11 nucleotides agree with TRBD2. The CDR3 contains 18 residues. V shed 5 bases and J 3 bases; nucleotides not matched to a gene: 12. The V gene's germline CDR1 is SEHNR and CDR2 FQNEAQ (reference sequence). CDR3 DNA: TGTGCCAGCAGCCCGTTTGGAAGACTAGCGGGATTCTACAATGAGCAGTTCTTC. The encoded protein is CASSPFGRLAGFYNEQFF.

This clone has a single count. The chain combines TRBV6-5 with TRBJ2-3; 9 bases line up with TRBD1. V lost 2 bases to trimming and J lost 1 base; unmatched junction nucleotides: 1. Germline V gives CDR1 MNHEY, CDR2 SVGAGI. The CDR3 extends over 15 amino acids. DNA for the CDR3: TGTGCCAGCAGTTACCGGGACAGGGGCACAGATACGCAGTATTTT. Its protein is CASSYRDRGTDTQYF.

The chain carries TRBV19 and TRBJ2-1, with TRBD2 matching 8 bases. Germline trimming cut 8 bases from V and 9 bases from J; bases unmatched to any gene: 12. The CDR3 sequence is 14 residues long. Germline lookup yields CDR1 LNHDA and CDR2 SQIVND (reference sequence). The DNA of the CDR3 is TGTGCCAGTCGGTCCAGCGGGAGTCGGGCTGAGCAGTTCTTC. This translates into CASRSSGSRAEQFF.

The chain joins TRBV11-2 to TRBJ2-3; no clear D. CDR1 SGHAT and CDR2 FQNNGV come from the germline V gene. The CDR3 extends over 15 amino acids. V lost 3 bases and J 1 base, leaving 11 bases between the germline ends. The CDR3 region has the DNA TGTGCCAGCAGCTTCCCCCCCGGTGGCACAGATACGCAGTATTTT. Translating it yields CASSFPPGGTDTQYF.

V is TRBV14 and J is TRBJ1-1, with a possible D match to TRBD1 (6 bases). The length of the CDR3 is 15 residues. Germline-derived CDR1 and CDR2 are SGHDN and FVKESK. V dropped 1 base and J dropped 3 bases, with 12 bases sitting between them. The CDR3 region has the DNA TGTGCCAGCAGCCAAGTCTGGGGGCGGCACACTGAAGCTTTCTTT. Its translation is CASSQVWGRHTEAFF.

The rearrangement joins TRBV18 to TRBJ1-2, with a weak D call TRBD1 (6 bases). The CDR3 spans 16 residues. CDR1 and CDR2 from the germline V gene are KGHSH and LQKENI. V gave up 3 bases and J gave up 1 base, with 15 bases separating them. This chain's CDR3 is CASSPLSGADNYGYTF. In DNA, the CDR3 is TGTGCCAGCTCACCTCTATCAGGGGCTGATAACTATGGCTACACCTTC.

This sequence joins TRBV12-3 or TRBV12-4 and TRBJ1-2; 10 bases align to TRBD1. The junction had 6 bases not matched to a gene; V was cut back by 11 bases and J by 6 bases. CDR3 length equals 12 residues. The CDR3 sequence: CADIGTGDGYTF. Here the CDR3 DNA reads TGTGCCGATATTGGGACAGGGGATGGCTACACCTTC.

CDR3 nucleotides: TGCGCCAGCAGCCAGCCTTATAGCGGGGAGGGAGATACGCAGTATTTT. It codes for CASSQPYSGEGDTQYF. V gene TRBV4-3 combines with J gene TRBJ2-3; 8 bases map to TRBD2. The CDR3 spans 16 residues. With 3 bases clipped from V and 5 bases from J, the junction kept 10 bases outside the gene matches. The germline CDR1 and CDR2 sequences are LGHNA and YSLEER.

On this clone itself: The same CDR3 can be traced to other DNA sequences in this sample. V and J are TRBV7-9 and TRBJ1-5; the D gene is possibly TRBD1 (5 bases). The CDR3 covers 12 residues. Trimming removed 6 bases from V and 4 bases from J, with 7 bases in between. Germline-derived CDR1 and CDR2 are SEHNR and FQNEAQ (reference sequence). The chain's CDR3 is CASSRGNQPQHF. In DNA form, the CDR3 reads TGTGCCAGCAGTAGGGGAAATCAGCCCCAGCATTTT.

The rearrangement joins TRBV6-5 to TRBJ2-1, with 12 bases fitting TRBD2. CDR1 is MNHEY, CDR2 SVGAGI, per germline. CDR3 length: 15 residues. The J segment lost 8 bases and the V segment lost 6 bases, leaving 8 bases of the junction unmatched. DNA for the CDR3: TGTGCCAGCAGGTCTAGCGGGAGGGCCGCGCATGAGCAGTTCTTC. This gives the protein CASRSSGRAAHEQFF.

The genes are TRBV9 and TRBJ2-5; D might be TRBD2 (6 bases). The V gene lost 3 bases and the J gene lost 0 bases, with 9 bases spanning the gap. The germline V gene has CDR1 SGDLS and CDR2 YYNGEE. The CDR3 extends over 14 amino acids. CDR3 region: CASSARDYQETQYF. CDR3 bases: TGTGCCAGCAGCGCCCGGGACTACCAAGAGACCCAGTACTTC.

The rearrangement joins TRBV30 to TRBJ1-1, with D possibly matching TRBD1 (6 bases). This CDR3 contains 13 residues. V lost 4 bases and J 0 bases, leaving 9 bases between the germline ends. Germline V gives CDR1 GTSNPN, CDR2 SVGIG (reference sequence). CDR3 bases: TGTGCCTGGACGCCAGGGGTGAACACTGAAGCTTTCTTT. Amino acid sequence: CAWTPGVNTEAFF.

This chain connects TRBV29-1 to TRBJ2-4; 11 nucleotides line up with TRBD1. Germline CDR1 SQVTM, CDR2 ANQGSEA. CDR3 length equals 15 residues. Trimming at V came to 6 bases and at J to 0 bases, leaving 4 bases not matched to a gene. The CDR3 DNA follows: TGCAGCGTGGGAGGGACAGGGGGAGCCAAAAACATTCAGTACTTC. This gives the protein CSVGGTGGAKNIQYF.